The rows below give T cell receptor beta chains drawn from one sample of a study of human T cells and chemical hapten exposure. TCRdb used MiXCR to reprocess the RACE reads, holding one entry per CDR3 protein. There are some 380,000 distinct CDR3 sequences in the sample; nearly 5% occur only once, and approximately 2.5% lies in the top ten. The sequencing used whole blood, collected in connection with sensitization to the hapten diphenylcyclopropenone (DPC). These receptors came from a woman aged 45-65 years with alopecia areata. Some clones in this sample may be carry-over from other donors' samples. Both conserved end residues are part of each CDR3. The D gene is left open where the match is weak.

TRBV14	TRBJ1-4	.	CASSQIGGANEKLFF
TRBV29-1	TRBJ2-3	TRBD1	CSVGTGQGIRDTQYF
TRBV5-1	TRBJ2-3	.	CASSPRTVTDTQYF
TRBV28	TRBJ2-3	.	CASSSRTLTMEDTQYF
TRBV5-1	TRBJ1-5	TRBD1	CASTGGVGQPQHF
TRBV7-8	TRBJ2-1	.	CASSLDAPSNEQFF
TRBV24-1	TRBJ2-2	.	CATSDLRAGYTGELFF
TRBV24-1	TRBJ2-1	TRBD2	CATSDLTAGGREQFF
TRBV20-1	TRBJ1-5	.	CSARDRRGGQPQHF
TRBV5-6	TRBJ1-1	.	CASSLRTKAGEAFF
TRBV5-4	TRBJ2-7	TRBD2	CASSLGLAGAGYEQYF
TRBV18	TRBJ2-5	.	CASSPPSEETQSF
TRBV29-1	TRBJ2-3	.	CSVETGKEPDTQYF
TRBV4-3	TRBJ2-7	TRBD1	CASSPGQGPHEQYF
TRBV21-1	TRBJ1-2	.	CASSKAVYTGGINYGYTF
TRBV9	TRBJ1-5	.	CASSVGGGRQPQHF
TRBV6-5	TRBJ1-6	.	CATQMGVGYNSPLHF
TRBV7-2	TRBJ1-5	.	CASSLENNQPQHF
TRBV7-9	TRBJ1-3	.	CASSPKVGNTIYF
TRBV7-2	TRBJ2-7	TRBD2	CASSSTSSGGSEQYF
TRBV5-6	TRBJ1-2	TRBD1	CASSIGQGGYGYTF
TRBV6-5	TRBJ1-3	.	CASSPPGGVGNTIYF
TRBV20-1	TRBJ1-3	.	CSARGERNTIYF
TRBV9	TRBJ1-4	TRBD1	CASSAQGAYEKLFF
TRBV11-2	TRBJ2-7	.	CASSSRGGAVSYEQYF
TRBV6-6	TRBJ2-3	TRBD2	CAIGISGGVRTDTQYF
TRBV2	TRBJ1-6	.	CASRDGRNSYNSPLHF
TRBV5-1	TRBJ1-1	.	CASSLAHTEAFF
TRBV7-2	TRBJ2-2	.	CASSLGGGPGELFF
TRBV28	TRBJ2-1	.	CASRFLKHEQFF
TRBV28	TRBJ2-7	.	CASSEFGSSTTKEGEQYF
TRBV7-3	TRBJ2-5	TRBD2	CASSLAGTSGGAVVETQYF
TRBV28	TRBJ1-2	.	CASSYQVYGYTF
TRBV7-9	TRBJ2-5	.	CASSFTGPETQYF
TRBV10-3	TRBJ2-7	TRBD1	CAIGAGTVSSYEQYF
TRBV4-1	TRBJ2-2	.	CASSQGRLGPTGELFF
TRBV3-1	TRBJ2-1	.	CASSQDSAGEQFF
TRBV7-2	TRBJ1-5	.	CASASMQGSNQPQHF
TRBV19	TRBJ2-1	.	CASSISNNEQFF
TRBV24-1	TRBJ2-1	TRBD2	CATSDPGLAGRIEQFF
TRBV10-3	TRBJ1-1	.	CAISVYRRGKGTEAFF
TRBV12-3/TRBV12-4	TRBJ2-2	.	CASSKWADLNTGELFF
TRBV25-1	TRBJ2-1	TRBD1	CASSSNRGKAYNEQFF
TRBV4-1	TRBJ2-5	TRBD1	CASSLYQGVQETQYF
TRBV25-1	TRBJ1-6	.	CASSEDLLGSPLHF
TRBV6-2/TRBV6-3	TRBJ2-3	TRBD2	CASSYGLAGVADTQYF
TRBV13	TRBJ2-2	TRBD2	CASGLTSGSTGELFF